Sequencing of this T cell receptor beta chain was carried out in a study of CD4 T cells in relation to SARS-CoV-2 and coronaviruses. Overall study context: Convalescent patients had median age roughly 37 years, range roughly 20 to 80.

Study-wide points: Each donor contributed either pre-pandemic or post-infection samples, not both. This crossreactivity analysis covered spike protein alone, no other viral proteins.

About this clone: What it recognizes is unknown.

Trimming took 6 bases from V and 2 from J; bases not matched to a gene: 14. Germline CDR1 reads MDHEN; CDR2 reads SYDVKM. The CDR3 has 18 amino acids. TCRdb's copy holds only in-frame clones and misses some; the assay was immunoSEQ multiplex PCR. The data hold about 37,000 clones, with roughly 85% observed a single time. The sample taken for sequencing was memory CD4+ T cells from PBMCs. The sequence was obtained from an adult with COVID-19. V gene TRBV28 combines with J gene TRBJ2-3, with TRBD1 matching 10 bases. The CDR3 here is CASSAGTGASLTTDTQYF. CDR3 bases: TGTGCCAGCAGCGCCGGGACAGGGGCCTCCCTCACCACAGATACGCAGTATTTT. Using reference TRBV28 and TRBJ2-3 for the parts outside the CDR3, the full variable domain is DVKVTQSSRYLVKRTGEKVFLECVQDMDHENMFWYRQDPGLGLRLIYFSYDVKMKEKGDIPEGYSVSREKKERFSLILESASTNQTSMYLCASSAGTGASLTTDTQYFGPGTRLTVL.